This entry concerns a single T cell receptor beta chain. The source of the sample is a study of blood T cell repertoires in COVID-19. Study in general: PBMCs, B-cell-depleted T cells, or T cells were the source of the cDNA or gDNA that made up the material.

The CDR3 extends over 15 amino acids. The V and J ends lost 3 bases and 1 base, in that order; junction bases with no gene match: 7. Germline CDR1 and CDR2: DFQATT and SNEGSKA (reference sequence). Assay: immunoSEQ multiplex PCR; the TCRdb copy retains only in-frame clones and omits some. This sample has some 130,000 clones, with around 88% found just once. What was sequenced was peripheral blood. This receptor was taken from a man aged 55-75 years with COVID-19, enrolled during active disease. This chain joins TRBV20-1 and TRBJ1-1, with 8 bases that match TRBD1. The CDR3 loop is CSASPGGAGNTEAFF. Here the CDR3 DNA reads TGCAGTGCTAGTCCAGGGGGCGCTGGGAACACTGAAGCTTTCTTT.